This entry lists 8 T cell receptor beta chains sequenced from one sample in a study of blood T cell repertoires in COVID-19. The table came from immunoSEQ multiplex PCR; TCRdb's copy has only in-frame clones and leaves some out. Found here are 40,000 to 45,000 clones, 80% to 90% of them singletons; the top ten hold 6.2%. The sequenced sample consisted of peripheral blood. All receptors derive from a human donor in a cohort sampled during active COVID-19.

The genes are TRBV9 and TRBJ1-1, with 10 bases matching TRBD1. Germline-derived CDR1 and CDR2 are SGDLS and YYNGEE. The CDR3 has 15 amino acids. V trimming: 3 bases; J trimming: 7 bases; junction bases outside the gene matches: 9. DNA of the CDR3: TGTGCCAGCAGCGCGACCGGGACAGGGGTCAATGAAGCTTTCTTT. This codes for CASSATGTGVNEAFF.

V usage is TRBV7-2 and J usage is TRBJ2-7; 7 bases map to TRBD1. The J segment lost 3 bases and the V segment lost 3 bases, leaving 8 bases of the junction unmatched. CDR1 and CDR2 from the germline V gene are SGHTA and FQGNSA. The CDR3 is 15 amino acids. CDR3 bases: TGTGCCAGCAGCTTCGAGTTGGGACAGAACTACGAGCAGTACTTC. It yields the protein CASSFELGQNYEQYF.

The chain links TRBV21-1 to TRBJ1-2. TRBV21-1 is designated a pseudogene. CDR3 length: 14 amino acids. Here the CDR3 reads CASSKEPGGEGYTF. Written as DNA, the CDR3 is TGTGCCAGCAGCAAAGAGCCGGGAGGGGAGGGCTACACCTTC.

The CDR3 bases are TGCGCCAGCAGCTCCGGGATAGGGAACACTGAAGCTTTCTTT. Protein: CASSSGIGNTEAFF. The chain carries TRBV5-1 and TRBJ1-1, with unresolved D. This CDR3 has 14 residues. Trimming took off 3 bases at V and 1 base at J, with 10 bases between the two ends. The germline gives CDR1 SGHRS, CDR2 YFSETQ.

The rearrangement joins TRBV12-3 or TRBV12-4 to TRBJ2-7; D remains ambiguous. The CDR3 has 11 amino acids. V was pared by 4 bases and J by 1 base, with 2 bases between. CDR3 sequence (DNA): TGTGCCAGCAGTTCTTCCTACGAGCAGTACTTC. This gives the protein CASSSSYEQYF.

In its sample, this clone was seen once. The chain recombines TRBV9 with TRBJ2-3, with 8 bases fitting TRBD1. The CDR3 totals 15 residues. After removal of 1 base from V and 0 bases from J, the junction contained 1 base not matched to a gene. Germline-derived CDR1 and CDR2 are SGDLS and YYNGEE. The CDR3 here is CASSVQGASTDTQYF. The CDR3 DNA sequence: TGTGCCAGCAGCGTACAGGGGGCAAGCACAGATACGCAGTATTTT.

This clone came up once. This chain joins TRBV10-3 and TRBJ2-7, with 8 positions matching TRBD1. The CDR3 contains 13 residues. The V and J ends lost 2 bases and 5 bases, in that order; junction bases with no gene match: 2. Germline CDR1 ENHRY, CDR2 SYGVKD. The CDR3 region is CAISERGQDEQYF. DNA for the CDR3: TGTGCCATCAGTGAGAGGGGACAGGACGAGCAGTACTTC.

V usage is TRBV10-1 and J usage is TRBJ1-5; a possible D gene is TRBD1 (6 bases). CDR3 length: 12 residues. The V end lost 11 bases, the J end lost 8 bases, and 16 bases lay between the germline ends. Looked up from germline, CDR1 is WNHNN and CDR2 is SYGVQD (reference sequence). CDR3 sequence (DNA): TGCGCCCAAAAGGGGGTCATGGAGCCCCAGCATTTT. Translation: CAQKGVMEPQHF.